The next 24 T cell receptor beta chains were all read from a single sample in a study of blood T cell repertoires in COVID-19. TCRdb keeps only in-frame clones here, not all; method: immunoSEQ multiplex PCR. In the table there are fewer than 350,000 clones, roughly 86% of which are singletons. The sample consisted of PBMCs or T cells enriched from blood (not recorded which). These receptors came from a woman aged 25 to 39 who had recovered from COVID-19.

The CDR3 spells CVYGPRNTGELFF. CDR3 coding DNA: TGTGTTTATGGGCCGAGGAACACCGGGGAGCTGTTTTTT. The V gene is TRBV28, the J gene TRBJ2-2; no clear D. Germline V lookup: CDR1 MDHEN, CDR2 SYDVKM. This CDR3 region has 13 residues.

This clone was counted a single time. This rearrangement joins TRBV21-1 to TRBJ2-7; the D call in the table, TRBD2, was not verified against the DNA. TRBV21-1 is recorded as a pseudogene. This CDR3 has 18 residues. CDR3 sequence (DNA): TGTGCCAGCAGCAAAGCGCCGCCTTTTAAAAGCGGCTCCTACGAGCAGTACTTC. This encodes CASSKAPPFKSGSYEQYF.

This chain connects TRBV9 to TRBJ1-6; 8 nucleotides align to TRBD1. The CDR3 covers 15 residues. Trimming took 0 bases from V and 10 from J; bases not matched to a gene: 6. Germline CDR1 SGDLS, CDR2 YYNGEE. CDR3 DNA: TGTGCCAGCAGCGTAGCTAGACAGGGGTTCTCACCCCTCCACTTT. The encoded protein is CASSVARQGFSPLHF.

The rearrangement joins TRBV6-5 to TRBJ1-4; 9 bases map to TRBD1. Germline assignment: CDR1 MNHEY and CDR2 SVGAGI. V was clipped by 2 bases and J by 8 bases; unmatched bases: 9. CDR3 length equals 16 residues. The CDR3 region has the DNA TGTGCCAGCAGTTACAATCAGGGACAGGGTCGCGAAAAACTGTTTTTT. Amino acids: CASSYNQGQGREKLFF.

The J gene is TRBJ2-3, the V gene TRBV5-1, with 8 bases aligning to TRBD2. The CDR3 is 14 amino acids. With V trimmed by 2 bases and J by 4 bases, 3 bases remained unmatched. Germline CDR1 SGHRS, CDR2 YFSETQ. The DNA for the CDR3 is TGCGCCAGCAGCTTAGCGGGAGCTGCAGATACGCAGTATTTT. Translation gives CASSLAGAADTQYF. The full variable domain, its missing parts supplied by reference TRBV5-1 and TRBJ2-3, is KAGVTQTPRYLIKTRGQQVTLSCSPISGHRSVSWYQQTPGQGLQFLFEYFSETQRNKGNFPGRFSGRQFSNSRSEMNVSTLELGDSALYLCASSLAGAADTQYFGPGTRLTVL.

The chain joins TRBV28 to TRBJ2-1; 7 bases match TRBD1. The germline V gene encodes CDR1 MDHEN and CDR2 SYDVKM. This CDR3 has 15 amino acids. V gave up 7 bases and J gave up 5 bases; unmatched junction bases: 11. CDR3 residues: CASNLGDSLDNEQFF. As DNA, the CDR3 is TGTGCCAGCAACCTGGGGGACAGCCTAGACAATGAGCAGTTCTTC. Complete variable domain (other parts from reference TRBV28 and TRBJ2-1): DVKVTQSSRYLVKRTGEKVFLECVQDMDHENMFWYRQDPGLGLRLIYFSYDVKMKEKGDIPEGYSVSREKKERFSLILESASTNQTSMYLCASNLGDSLDNEQFFGPGTRLTVL.

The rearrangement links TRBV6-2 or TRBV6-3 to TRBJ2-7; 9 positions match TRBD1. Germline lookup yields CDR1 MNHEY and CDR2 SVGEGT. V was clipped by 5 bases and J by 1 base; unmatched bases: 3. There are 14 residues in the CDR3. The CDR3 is CASSQGQGSYEQYF. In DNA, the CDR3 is TGTGCCAGCAGTCAGGGACAGGGTTCCTACGAGCAGTACTTC.

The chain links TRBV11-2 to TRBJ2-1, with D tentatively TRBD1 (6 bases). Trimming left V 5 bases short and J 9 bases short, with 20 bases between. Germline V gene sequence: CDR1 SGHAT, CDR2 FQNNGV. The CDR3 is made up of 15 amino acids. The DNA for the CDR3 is TGTGCCAGCAGCGCCGGTGCAGGGGTGTCTCCTGAGCAGTTCTTC. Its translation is CASSAGAGVSPEQFF.

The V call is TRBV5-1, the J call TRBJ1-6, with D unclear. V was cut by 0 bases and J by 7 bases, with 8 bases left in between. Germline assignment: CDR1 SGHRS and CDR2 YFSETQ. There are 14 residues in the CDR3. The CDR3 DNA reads TGCGCCAGCAGCTTGGACAGTACCAATTCACCCCTCCACTTT. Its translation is CASSLDSTNSPLHF.

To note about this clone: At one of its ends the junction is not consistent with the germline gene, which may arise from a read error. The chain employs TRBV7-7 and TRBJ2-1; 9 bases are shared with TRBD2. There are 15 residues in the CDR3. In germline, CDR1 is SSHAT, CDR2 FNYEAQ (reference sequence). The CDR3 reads CASSVSGGSYNEQFF. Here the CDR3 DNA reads TGTGCTAGCAGCGTTAGCGGGGGTAGCTACAATGAGCAGTTCTTC.

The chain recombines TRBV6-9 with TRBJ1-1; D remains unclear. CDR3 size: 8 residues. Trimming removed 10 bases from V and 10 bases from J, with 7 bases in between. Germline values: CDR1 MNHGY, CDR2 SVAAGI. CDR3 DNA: TGTGCCACCTCAGGAGCTTTCTTT. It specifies CATSGAFF.

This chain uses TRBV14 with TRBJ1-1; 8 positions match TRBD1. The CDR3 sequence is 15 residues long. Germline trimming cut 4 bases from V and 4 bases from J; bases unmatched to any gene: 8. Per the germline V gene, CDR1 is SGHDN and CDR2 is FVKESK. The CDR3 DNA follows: TGTGCCAGCAGCCTCAGAACAGGGGGTGGCACTGAAGCTTTCTTT. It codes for CASSLRTGGGTEAFF.

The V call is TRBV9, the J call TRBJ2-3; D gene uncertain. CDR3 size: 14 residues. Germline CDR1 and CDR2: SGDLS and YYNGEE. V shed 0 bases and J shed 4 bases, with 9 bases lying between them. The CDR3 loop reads CASSVAVGPDTQYF. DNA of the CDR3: TGTGCCAGCAGCGTAGCCGTGGGCCCAGATACGCAGTATTTT.

CDR3 DNA sequence: TGTGCCAGCAGTCTAGAGAATGAGCAGTACTTC. Amino acids: CASSLENEQYF. The genes are TRBV6-5 and TRBJ2-7; D unclear. The V and J ends lost 5 bases and 7 bases respectively, with 9 bases between them. The CDR3 is 11 amino acids. Looked up from germline, CDR1 is MNHEY and CDR2 is SVGAGI.

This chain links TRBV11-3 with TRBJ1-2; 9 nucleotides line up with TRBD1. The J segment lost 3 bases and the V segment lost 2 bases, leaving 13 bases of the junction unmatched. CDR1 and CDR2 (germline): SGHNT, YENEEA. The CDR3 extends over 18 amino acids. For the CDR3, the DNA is TGTGCCAGCAGCTTAAGCCTAACAGGGGGCGCCTCCTACTATGGCTACACCTTC. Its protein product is CASSLSLTGGASYYGYTF. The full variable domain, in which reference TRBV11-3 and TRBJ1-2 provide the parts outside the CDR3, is EAGVVQSPRYKIIEKKQPVAFWCNPISGHNTLYWYLQNLGQGPELLIRYENEEAVDDSQLPKDRFSAERLKGVDSTLKIQPAELGDSAVYLCASSLSLTGGASYYGYTFGSGTRLTVV.

The CDR3 sequence: CASSLGLFGTEAFF. CDR3 nucleotide sequence: TGCGCCAGCAGCTTGGGTCTGTTCGGGACTGAAGCTTTCTTT. The rearrangement links TRBV5-1 to TRBJ1-1; no reliable D call. The V end was cut by 0 bases, the J end by 5 bases, with 11 bases between. CDR1 is SGHRS and CDR2 is YFSETQ in the germline V gene. The CDR3 contains 14 residues.

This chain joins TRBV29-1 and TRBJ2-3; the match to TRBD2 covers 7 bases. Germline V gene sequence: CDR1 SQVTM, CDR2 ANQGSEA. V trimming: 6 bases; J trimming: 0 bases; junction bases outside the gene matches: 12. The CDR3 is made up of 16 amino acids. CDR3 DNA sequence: TGCAGCGTCCACGCCCGAGGACTAGAGAGCACAGATACGCAGTATTTT. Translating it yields CSVHARGLESTDTQYF.

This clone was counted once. The CDR3 DNA follows: TGTGCCAGCAGCGTAGGGATGCGGGAATACAATGAGCAGTTCTTC. It yields the protein CASSVGMREYNEQFF. V usage is TRBV9 and J usage is TRBJ2-1, with a weak D call TRBD2 (6 bases). Germline CDR1 and CDR2: SGDLS and YYNGEE. This CDR3 contains 15 residues. Trimming removed 0 bases from V and 4 bases from J, with 11 bases in between.

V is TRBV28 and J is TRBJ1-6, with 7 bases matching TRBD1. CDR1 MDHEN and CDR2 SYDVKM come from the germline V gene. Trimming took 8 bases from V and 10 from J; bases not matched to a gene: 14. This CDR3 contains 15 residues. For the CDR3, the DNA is TGTGCCAGCGGGTTCACCGGGACAGCGGCGTCACCCCTCCACTTT. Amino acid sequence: CASGFTGTAASPLHF.

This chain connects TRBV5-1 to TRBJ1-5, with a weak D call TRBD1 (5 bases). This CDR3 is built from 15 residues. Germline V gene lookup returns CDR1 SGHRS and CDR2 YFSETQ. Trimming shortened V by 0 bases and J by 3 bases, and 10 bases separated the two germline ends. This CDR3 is CASSLGDSANQPQHF. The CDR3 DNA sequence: TGCGCCAGCAGCTTGGGCGACAGTGCCAATCAGCCCCAGCATTTT.

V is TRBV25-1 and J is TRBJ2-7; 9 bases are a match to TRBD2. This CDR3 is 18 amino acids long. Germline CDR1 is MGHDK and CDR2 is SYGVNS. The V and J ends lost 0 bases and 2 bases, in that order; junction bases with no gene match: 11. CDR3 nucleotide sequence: TGTGCCAGCAGTGAATATTCGACTAGCGGAGGGGGCACCTACGAGCAGTACTTC. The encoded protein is CASSEYSTSGGGTYEQYF.

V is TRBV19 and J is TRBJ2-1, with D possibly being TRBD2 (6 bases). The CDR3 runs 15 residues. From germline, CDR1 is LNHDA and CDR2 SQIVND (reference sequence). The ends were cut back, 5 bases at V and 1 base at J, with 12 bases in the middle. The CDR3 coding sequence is TGTGCCAGTAGTTCCAGCGGACTATCCTACAATGAGCAGTTCTTC. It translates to CASSSSGLSYNEQFF.

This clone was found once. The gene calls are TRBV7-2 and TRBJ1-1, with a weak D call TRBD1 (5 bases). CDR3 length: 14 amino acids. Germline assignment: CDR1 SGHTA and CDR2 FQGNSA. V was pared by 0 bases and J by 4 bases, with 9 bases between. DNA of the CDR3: TGTGCCAGCAGCTTAGCGGAGGGGATCACTGAAGCTTTCTTT. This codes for CASSLAEGITEAFF.

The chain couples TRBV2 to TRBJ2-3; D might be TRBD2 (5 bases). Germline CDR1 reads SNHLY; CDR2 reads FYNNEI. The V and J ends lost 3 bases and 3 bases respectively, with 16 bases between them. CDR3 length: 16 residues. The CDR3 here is CASSDPRLAETDTQYF. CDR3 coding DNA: TGTGCCAGCAGTGATCCTAGGCTAGCTGAGACAGATACGCAGTATTTT.